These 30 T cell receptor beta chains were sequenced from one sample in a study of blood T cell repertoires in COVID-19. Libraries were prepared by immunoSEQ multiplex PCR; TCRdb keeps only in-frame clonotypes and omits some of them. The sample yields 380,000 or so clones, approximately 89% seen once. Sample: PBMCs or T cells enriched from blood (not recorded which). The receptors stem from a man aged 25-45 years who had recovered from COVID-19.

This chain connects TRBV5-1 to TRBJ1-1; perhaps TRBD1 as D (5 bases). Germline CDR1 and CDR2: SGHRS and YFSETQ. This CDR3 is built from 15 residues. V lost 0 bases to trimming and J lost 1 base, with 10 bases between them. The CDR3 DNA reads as TGCGCCAGCAGCTTGGCGATGGGGCCGAACACTGAAGCTTTCTTT. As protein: CASSLAMGPNTEAFF.

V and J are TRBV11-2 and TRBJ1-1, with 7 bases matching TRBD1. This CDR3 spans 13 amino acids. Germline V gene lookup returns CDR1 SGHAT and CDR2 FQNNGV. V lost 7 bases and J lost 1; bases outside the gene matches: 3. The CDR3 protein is CASTYRGNTEAFF. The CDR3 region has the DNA TGTGCCAGCACCTACAGGGGGAACACTGAAGCTTTCTTT.

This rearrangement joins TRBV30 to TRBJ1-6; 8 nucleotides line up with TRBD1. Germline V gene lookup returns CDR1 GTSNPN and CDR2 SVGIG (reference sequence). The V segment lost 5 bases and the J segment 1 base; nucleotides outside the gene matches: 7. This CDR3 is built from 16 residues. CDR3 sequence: CAWRWTGSSYNSPLHF. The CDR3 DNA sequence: TGTGCCTGGCGATGGACAGGGAGTTCCTATAATTCACCCCTCCACTTT.

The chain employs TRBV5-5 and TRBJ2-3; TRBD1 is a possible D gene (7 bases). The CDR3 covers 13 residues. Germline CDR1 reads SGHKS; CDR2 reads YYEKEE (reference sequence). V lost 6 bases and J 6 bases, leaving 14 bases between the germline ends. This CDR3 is CASTLQGRDTQYF. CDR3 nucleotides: TGTGCCAGCACCCTACAGGGGAGGGATACGCAGTATTTT.

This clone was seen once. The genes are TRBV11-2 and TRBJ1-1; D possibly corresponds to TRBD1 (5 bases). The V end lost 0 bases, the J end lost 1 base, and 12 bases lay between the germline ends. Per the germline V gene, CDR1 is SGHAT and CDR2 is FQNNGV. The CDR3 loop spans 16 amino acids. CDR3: CASSLEPGLTNTEAFF. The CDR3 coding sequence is TGTGCCAGCAGCTTAGAACCGGGACTGACGAACACTGAAGCTTTCTTT.

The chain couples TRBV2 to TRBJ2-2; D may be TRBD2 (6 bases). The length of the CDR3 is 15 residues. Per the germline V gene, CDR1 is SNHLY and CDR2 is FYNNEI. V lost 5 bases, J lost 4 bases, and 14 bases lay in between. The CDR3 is CASSPTSRGTGELFF. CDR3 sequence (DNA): TGTGCCAGCAGTCCGACTAGTCGGGGCACCGGGGAGCTGTTTTTT.

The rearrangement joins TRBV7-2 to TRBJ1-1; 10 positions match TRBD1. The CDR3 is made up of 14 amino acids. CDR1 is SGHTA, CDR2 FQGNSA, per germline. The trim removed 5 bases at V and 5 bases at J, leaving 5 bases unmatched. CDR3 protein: CASSHRDRGTEAFF. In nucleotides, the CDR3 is TGTGCCAGCAGCCACCGGGACAGGGGAACTGAAGCTTTCTTT.

This chain's CDR3 is CASSFRSLSGNTIYF. In nucleotides, the CDR3 is TGTGCCAGCAGTTTCAGGTCGCTCTCTGGAAACACCATATATTTT. The chain employs TRBV28 and TRBJ1-3; D unclear. V shed 3 bases and J shed 0 bases, with 9 bases lying between them. The CDR3 consists of 15 residues. Per the germline V gene, CDR1 is MDHEN and CDR2 is SYDVKM.

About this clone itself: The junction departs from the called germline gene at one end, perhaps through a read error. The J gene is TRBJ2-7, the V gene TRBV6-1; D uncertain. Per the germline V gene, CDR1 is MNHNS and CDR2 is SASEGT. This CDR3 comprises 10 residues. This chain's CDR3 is CASSEIDKFF. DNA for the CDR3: TGTGCCAGCAGTGAAATAGACAAATTCTTC.

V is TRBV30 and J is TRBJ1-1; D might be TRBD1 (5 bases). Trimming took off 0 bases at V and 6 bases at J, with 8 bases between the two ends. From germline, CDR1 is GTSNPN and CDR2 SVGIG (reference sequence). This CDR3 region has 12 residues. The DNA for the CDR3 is TGTGCCTGGAGTGTAGGGGCAGCTGAAGCTTTCTTT. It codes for CAWSVGAAEAFF.

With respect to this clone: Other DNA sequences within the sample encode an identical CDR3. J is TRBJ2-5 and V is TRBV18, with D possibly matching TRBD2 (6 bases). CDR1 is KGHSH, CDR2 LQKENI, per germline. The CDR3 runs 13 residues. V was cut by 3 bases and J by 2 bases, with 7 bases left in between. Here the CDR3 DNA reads TGTGCCAGCTCACCGGGGGGACAAGAGACCCAGTACTTC. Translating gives CASSPGGQETQYF.

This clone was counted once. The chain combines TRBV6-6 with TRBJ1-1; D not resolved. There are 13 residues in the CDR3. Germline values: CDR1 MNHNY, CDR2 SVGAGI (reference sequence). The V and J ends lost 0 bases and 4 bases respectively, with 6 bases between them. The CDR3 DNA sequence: TGTGCCAGCAGTTACTCGAGTCCCACTGAAGCTTTCTTT. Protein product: CASSYSSPTEAFF.

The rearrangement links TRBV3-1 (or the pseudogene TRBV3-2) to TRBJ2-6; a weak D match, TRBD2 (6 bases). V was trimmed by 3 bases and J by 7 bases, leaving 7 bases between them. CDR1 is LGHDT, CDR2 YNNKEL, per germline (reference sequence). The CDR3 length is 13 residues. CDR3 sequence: CASSQGGANVLTF. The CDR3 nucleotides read TGTGCCAGCAGCCAGGGAGGAGCCAACGTCCTGACTTTC.

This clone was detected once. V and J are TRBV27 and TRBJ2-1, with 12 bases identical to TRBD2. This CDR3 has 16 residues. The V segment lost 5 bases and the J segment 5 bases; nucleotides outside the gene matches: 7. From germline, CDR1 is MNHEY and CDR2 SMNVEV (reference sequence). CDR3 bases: TGTGCCAGCAGTACCCGGACTAGCGGGGCGAACAATGAGCAGTTCTTC. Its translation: CASSTRTSGANNEQFF.

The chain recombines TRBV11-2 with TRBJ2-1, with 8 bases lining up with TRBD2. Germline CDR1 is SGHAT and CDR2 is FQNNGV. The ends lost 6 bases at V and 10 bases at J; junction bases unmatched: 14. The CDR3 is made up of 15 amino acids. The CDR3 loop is CASRTRSGGLGEQFF. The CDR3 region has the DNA TGTGCCAGCAGGACGAGGAGCGGGGGCCTGGGGGAGCAGTTCTTC.

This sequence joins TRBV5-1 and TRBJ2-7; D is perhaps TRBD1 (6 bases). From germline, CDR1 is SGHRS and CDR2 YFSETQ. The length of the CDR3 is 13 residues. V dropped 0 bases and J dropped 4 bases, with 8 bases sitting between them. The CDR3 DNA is TGCGCCAGCAGCTTGGTTGGACAGTACGAGCAGTACTTC. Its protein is CASSLVGQYEQYF.

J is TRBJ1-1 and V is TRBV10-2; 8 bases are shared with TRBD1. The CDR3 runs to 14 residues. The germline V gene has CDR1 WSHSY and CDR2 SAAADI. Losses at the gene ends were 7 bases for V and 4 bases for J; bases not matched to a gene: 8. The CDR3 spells CASTAGGPGTEAFF. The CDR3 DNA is TGCGCCAGCACTGCAGGGGGCCCGGGCACTGAAGCTTTCTTT.

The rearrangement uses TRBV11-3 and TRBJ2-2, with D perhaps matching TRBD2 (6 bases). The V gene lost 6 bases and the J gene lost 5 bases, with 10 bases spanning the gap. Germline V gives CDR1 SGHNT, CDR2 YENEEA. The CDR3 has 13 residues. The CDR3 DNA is TGTGCCAGCAGTACTGGGGGGACCGGGGAGCTGTTTTTT. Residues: CASSTGGTGELFF. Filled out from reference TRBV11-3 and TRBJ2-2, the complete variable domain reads EAGVVQSPRYKIIEKKQPVAFWCNPISGHNTLYWYLQNLGQGPELLIRYENEEAVDDSQLPKDRFSAERLKGVDSTLKIQPAELGDSAVYLCASSTGGTGELFFGEGSRLTVL.

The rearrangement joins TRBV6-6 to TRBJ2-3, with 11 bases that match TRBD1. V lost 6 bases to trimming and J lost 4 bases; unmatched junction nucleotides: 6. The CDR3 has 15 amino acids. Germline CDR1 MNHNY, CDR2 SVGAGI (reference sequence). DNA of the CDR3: TGTGCCAGCAGCCGGCCGGGACAGGGGGCAGATACGCAGTATTTT. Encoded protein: CASSRPGQGADTQYF.

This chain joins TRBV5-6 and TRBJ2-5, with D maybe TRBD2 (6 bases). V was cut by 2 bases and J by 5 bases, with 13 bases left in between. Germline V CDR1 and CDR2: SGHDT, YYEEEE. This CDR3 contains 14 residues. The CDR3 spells CASSFGGRFETQYF. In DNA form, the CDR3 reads TGTGCCAGCAGCTTCGGGGGTAGGTTTGAGACCCAGTACTTC.

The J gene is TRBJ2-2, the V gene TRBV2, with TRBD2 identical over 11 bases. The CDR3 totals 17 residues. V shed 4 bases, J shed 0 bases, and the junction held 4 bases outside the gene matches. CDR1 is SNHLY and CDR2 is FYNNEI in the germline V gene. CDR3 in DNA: TGTGCCAGCAGTGTAACTAGCGGGGGACCGAACACCGGGGAGCTGTTTTTT. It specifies CASSVTSGGPNTGELFF.

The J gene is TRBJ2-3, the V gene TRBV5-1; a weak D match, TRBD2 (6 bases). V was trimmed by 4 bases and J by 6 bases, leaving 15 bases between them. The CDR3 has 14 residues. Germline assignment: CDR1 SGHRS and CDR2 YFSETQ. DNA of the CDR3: TGCGCCAGCAGCAAAGACAGACGGGAGGATACGCAGTATTTT. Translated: CASSKDRREDTQYF.

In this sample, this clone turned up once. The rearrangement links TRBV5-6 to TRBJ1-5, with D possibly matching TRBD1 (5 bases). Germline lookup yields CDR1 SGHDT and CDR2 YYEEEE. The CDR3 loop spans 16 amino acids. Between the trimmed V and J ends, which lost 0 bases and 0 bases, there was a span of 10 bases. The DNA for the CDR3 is TGTGCCAGCAGCTTGGGACAGATCTATAGCAATCAGCCCCAGCATTTT. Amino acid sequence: CASSLGQIYSNQPQHF.

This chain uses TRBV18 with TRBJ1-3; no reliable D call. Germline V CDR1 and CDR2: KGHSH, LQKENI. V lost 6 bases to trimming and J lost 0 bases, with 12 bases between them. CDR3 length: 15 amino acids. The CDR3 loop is CASSWEALSGNTIYF. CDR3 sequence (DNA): TGTGCCAGCTCCTGGGAGGCCCTCTCTGGAAACACCATATATTTT.

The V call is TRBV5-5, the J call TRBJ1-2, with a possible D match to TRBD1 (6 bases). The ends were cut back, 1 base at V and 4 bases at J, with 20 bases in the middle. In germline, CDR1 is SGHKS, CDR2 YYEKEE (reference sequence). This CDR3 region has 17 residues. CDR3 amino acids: CASSLQAGAAPAYGYTF. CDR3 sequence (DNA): TGTGCCAGCAGCTTGCAGGCAGGGGCCGCCCCCGCCTATGGCTACACCTTC.

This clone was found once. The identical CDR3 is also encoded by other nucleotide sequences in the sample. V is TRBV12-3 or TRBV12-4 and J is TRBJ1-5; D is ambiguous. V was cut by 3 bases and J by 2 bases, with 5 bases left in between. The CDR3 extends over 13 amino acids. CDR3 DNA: TGTGCCAGCAGTTTCCGTGGCAATCAGCCCCAGCATTTT. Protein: CASSFRGNQPQHF.

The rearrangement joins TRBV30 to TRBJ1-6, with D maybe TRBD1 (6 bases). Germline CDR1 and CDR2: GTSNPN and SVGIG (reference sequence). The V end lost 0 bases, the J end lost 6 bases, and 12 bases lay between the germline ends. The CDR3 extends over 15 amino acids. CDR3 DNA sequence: TGTGCCTGGAGTGTACTTAGGACAGCTAATTCACCCCTCCACTTT. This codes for CAWSVLRTANSPLHF.

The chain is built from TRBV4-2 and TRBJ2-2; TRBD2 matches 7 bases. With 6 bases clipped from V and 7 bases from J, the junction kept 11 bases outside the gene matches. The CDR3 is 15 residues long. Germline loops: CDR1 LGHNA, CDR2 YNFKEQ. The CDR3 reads CASRGASGAVGELFF. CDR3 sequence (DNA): TGTGCCAGCAGAGGCGCGAGCGGGGCAGTCGGGGAGCTGTTTTTT.

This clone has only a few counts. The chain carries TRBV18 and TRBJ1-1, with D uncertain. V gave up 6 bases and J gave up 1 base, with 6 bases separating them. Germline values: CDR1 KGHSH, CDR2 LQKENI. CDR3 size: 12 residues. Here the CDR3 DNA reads TGTGCCAGCTCCCAAGCGAACACTGAAGCTTTCTTT. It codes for CASSQANTEAFF.

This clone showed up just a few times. CDR3 amino acids: CSVQGQQNTGELFF. CDR3 sequence (DNA): TGCAGCGTCCAGGGGCAGCAAAACACCGGGGAGCTGTTTTTT. V and J are TRBV29-1 and TRBJ2-2; tentatively, D is TRBD1 (6 bases). There are 14 residues in the CDR3. CDR1 and CDR2 from the germline V gene are SQVTM and ANQGSEA. Trimming pared 6 bases from V and 2 bases from J, leaving 13 bases between.